Listed below are T cell receptor beta chains from one sample, sequenced in a study of OX40 agonist ivuxolimab in advanced cancers. Clones were sequenced by immunoSEQ multiplex PCR, and TCRdb holds only the in-frame ones, with some missing. The sample lists roughly 80,000 clones, about 93% occurring once. Sequencing was performed on CD4+ or CD8+ T cells sorted from blood, taken in a trial of the OX40 agonist ivuxolimab. Receptors were obtained from an adult with an advanced solid tumor such as melanoma, head and neck, liver or kidney cancer. The CDR3 runs from the conserved cysteine through the conserved F or W. D genes are given only for firm matches. The size of a clone is reported for some rows only, either as once, few or many, or as a class for expanded clones.

j_call d_call v_call clone_size cdr3_aa cdr3_nt
TRBJ2-5 NA TRBV18 NA CASSSLSQANQETQYF TGTGCCAGCTCATCTCTTTCACAGGCGAACCAAGAGACCCAGTACTTC
TRBJ1-2 NA TRBV7-5 NA CVRSKSPGIANYGYTF TGTGTCAGAAGCAAGAGTCCGGGGATCGCTAACTATGGCTACACCTTC
TRBJ2-4 NA TRBV7-6 NA CASSLGFLFQYF TGTGCCAGCAGCTTAGGATTCCTTTTTCAGTACTTC
TRBJ2-5 TRBD1 TRBV27 NA CASRTGGSETQYF TGTGCCAGCAGGACAGGGGGATCAGAGACCCAGTACTTC
TRBJ2-5 NA TRBV7-6 NA CASSFAVDFTQETQYF TGTGCCAGCAGCTTTGCCGTGGACTTTACACAAGAGACCCAGTACTTC
TRBJ1-1 NA TRBV18 NA CASSPSGRTTNTEAFF TGTGCCAGCTCACCATCTGGCAGGACGACGAACACTGAAGCTTTCTTT
TRBJ2-7 NA TRBV7-2 NA CASSLPLRFYEQYF TGTGCCAGCAGCTTACCCCTACGGTTCTACGAGCAGTACTTC
TRBJ2-1 TRBD2 TRBV10-3 NA CAISDGLGTLNEQFF TGTGCCATCAGTGACGGACTAGGAACTCTCAATGAGCAGTTCTTC
TRBJ2-3 TRBD1 TRBV9 NA CASTQGQLRGDTQYF TGTGCCAGCACCCAGGGACAGTTAAGAGGGGATACGCAGTATTTT
TRBJ2-5 TRBD2 TRBV2 NA CASSPGLVETQYF TGTGCCAGCAGTCCCGGACTAGTAGAGACCCAGTACTTC
TRBJ2-3 TRBD2 TRBV4-2 NA CASSQEAGGRPYTDTQYF TGTGCCAGCAGCCAAGAGGCGGGGGGCCGACCTTACACAGATACGCAGTATTTT
TRBJ1-3 TRBD1 TRBV11-2 few CASSRQGLSGNTIYF TGTGCCAGCAGCCGACAGGGATTATCTGGAAACACCATATATTTT